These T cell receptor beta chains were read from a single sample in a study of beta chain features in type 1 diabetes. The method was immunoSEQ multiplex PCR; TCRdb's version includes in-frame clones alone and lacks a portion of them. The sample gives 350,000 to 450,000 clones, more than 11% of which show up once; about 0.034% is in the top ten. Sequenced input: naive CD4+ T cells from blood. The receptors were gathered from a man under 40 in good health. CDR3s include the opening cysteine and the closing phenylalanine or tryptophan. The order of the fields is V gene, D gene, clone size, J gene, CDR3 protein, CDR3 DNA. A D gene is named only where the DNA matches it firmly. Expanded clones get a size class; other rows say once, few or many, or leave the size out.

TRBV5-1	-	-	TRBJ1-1	CASSAAGTGEAFF	TGCGCCAGCAGCGCTGCCGGGACGGGTGAAGCTTTCTTT
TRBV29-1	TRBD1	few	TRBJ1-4	CSVGGTGDEKLFF	TGCAGCGTTGGCGGGACAGGGGACGAAAAACTGTTTTTT
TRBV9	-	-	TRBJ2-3	CASSVVATDTQYF	TGTGCCAGCAGCGTAGTGGCTACAGATACGCAGTATTTT
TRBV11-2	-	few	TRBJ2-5	CASSQESDSSAQYF	TGTGCCAGCAGCCAAGAGAGTGACTCATCTGCCCAGTACTTC
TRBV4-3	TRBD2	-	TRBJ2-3	CASSHSGGPDTQYF	TGCGCCAGCAGCCATAGCGGGGGACCAGATACGCAGTATTTT
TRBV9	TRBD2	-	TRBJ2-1	CASSPRTSGGALSSYNEQFF	TGTGCCAGCAGCCCCCGGACTAGCGGGGGGGCTCTGAGCTCCTACAATGAGCAGTTCTTC
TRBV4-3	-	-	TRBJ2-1	CASSLQRLDEQFF	TGCGCCAGCAGCCTCCAACGGCTCGATGAGCAGTTCTTC
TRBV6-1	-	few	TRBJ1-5	CASSEDGEGFDQPQHF	TGTGCCAGCAGTGAAGATGGGGAGGGCTTCGATCAGCCCCAGCATTTT
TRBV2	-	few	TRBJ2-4	CASSETGALNIQYF	TGTGCCAGCAGTGAAACGGGGGCGCTGAACATTCAGTACTTC
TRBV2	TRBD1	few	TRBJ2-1	CASSETGVRNEQFF	TGTGCCAGCAGTGAGACAGGGGTGCGCAATGAGCAGTTCTTC
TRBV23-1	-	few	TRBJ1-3	CASSLTGCSGNTIYF	TGCGCCAGCAGTCTTACAGGATGCTCTGGAAACACCATATATTTT
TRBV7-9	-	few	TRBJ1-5	CASSLDGPQHF	TGTGCCAGCAGCCTAGATGGCCCCCAGCATTTT
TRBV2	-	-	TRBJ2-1	CASSEVDEQFF	TGTGCCAGCAGTGAAGTTGATGAGCAGTTCTTC
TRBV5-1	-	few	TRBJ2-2	CASSLSTGELFF	TGCGCCAGCAGCTTGTCTACCGGGGAGCTGTTTTTT
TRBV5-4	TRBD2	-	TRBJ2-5	CASSVRTSEETQYF	TGTGCCAGCAGCGTCCGGACTAGCGAAGAGACCCAGTACTTC
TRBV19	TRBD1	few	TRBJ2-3	CASSGTGGADTQYF	TGTGCCAGTAGTGGGACAGGGGGGGCCGATACGCAGTATTTT
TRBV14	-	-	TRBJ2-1	CASSLAGGGSERWFF	TGTGCCAGCAGCCTCGCCGGGGGCGGGAGTGAGCGGTGGTTCTTC
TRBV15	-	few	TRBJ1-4	CATSRVGTATEKLFF	TGTGCCACCAGCAGAGTCGGGACTGCTACTGAAAAACTGTTTTTT
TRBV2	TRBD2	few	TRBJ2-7	CARAGGSSYEQYF	TGTGCCAGGGCGGGGGGCAGCTCCTACGAGCAGTACTTC
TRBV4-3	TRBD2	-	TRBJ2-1	CASSPVASGSLAPYNEQFF	TGCGCCAGCAGCCCGGTAGCTAGCGGGTCCCTAGCCCCCTACAATGAGCAGTTCTTC
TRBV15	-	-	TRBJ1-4	CATSLTAGEKLFF	TGTGCCACCAGTCTAACAGCGGGAGAAAAACTGTTTTTT
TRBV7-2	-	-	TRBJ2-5	CASSLRQVVKTQYF	TGTGCCAGCAGCTTACGACAGGTAGTGAAGACCCAGTACTTC